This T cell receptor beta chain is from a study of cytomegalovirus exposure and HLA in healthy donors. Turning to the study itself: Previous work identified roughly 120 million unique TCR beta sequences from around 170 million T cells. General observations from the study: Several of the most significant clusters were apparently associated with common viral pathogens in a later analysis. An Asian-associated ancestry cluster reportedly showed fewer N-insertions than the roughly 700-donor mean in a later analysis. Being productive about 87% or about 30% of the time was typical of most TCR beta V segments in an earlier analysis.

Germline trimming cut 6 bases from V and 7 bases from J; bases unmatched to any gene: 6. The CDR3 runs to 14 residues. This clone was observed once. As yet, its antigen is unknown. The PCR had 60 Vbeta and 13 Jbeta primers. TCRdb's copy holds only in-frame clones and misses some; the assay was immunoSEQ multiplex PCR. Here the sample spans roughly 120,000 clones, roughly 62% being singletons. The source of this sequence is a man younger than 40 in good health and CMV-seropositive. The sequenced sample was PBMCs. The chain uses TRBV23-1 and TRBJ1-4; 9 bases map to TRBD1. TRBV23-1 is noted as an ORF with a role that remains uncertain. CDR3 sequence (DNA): TGCGCCAGCAGCACCGGGACAGGGCGTGAAAAACTGTTTTTT. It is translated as CASSTGTGREKLFF.